This is a list of T cell receptor beta chains from one sample in a study of T cell responses to AZD1222 COVID-19 vaccine. Profiled with immunoSEQ multiplex PCR; TCRdb holds only in-frame clones, not every one. Here the sample spans over 85,000 clones, just under 95% being singletons. Sample: peripheral blood, taken 28 days after the second AZD1222 dose. Receptors were obtained from an adult who received the AZD1222 COVID-19 vaccine. CDR3s include the opening cysteine and the closing phenylalanine or tryptophan. A D gene is named only where the DNA matches it firmly. A clone size is listed for some rows: how often the clone was seen (once, few, many), or a class if it is expanded.

TRBJ1-5 NA TRBV5-1 NA CASSLNPWGQGNQPQHF TGCGCCAGCAGCTTGAACCCCTGGGGGCAGGGCAATCAGCCCCAGCATTTT
TRBJ2-1 NA TRBV5-1 NA CASSSRTYNEQFF TGCGCCAGCAGCTCTAGAACGTACAATGAGCAGTTCTTC
TRBJ1-4 NA TRBV13 NA CASSFGTDGIKLFF TGTGCCAGCAGCTTCGGGACCGATGGAATTAAACTGTTTTTT
TRBJ1-6 NA TRBV11-2 NA CASTSTYNSPLHF TGTGCCAGCACAAGTACCTATAATTCACCCCTCCACTTT
TRBJ2-7 TRBD2 TRBV23-1 NA CAGRGSTYSYEQYF TGCGCCGGGAGGGGCAGCACCTATTCCTACGAGCAGTACTTC
TRBJ1-2 TRBD1 TRBV3-1/TRBV3-2 NA CASSRQGDNYGYTF TGTGCCAGCAGCCGACAGGGGGATAACTATGGCTACACCTTC
TRBJ1-1 NA TRBV7-9 NA CASSFWSGAFF TGTGCCAGCAGCTTCTGGTCGGGAGCTTTCTTT
TRBJ1-1 NA TRBV4-1 NA CASSQRGRTTEAFF TGCGCCAGCAGCCAGAGAGGAAGGACCACTGAAGCTTTCTTT
TRBJ2-6 NA TRBV2 NA CASSETRSSGANVLTF TGTGCCAGCAGTGAAACTAGGAGCTCTGGGGCCAACGTCCTGACTTTC
TRBJ1-1 NA TRBV6-2/TRBV6-3 NA CASSYSFEAFF TGTGCCAGCAGTTACTCATTTGAAGCTTTCTTT
TRBJ1-5 TRBD1 TRBV24-1 NA CATSDPGTGSQPQHF TGTGCCACCAGTGATCCAGGGACAGGGAGTCAGCCCCAGCATTTT
TRBJ2-7 NA TRBV10-3 NA CAISDGTASYEQYF TGTGCCATCAGTGACGGGACTGCCTCCTACGAGCAGTACTTC
TRBJ2-3 NA TRBV2 NA CASKVERDTDTQYF TGTGCCAGCAAAGTCGAAAGGGACACAGATACGCAGTATTTT
TRBJ2-3 NA TRBV29-1 NA CSVEDLVVQGKFTDTQYF TGCAGCGTTGAAGATCTAGTGGTCCAGGGAAAATTTACAGATACGCAGTATTTT
TRBJ2-5 TRBD1 TRBV11-2 NA CASSLDQQGTGETQYF TGTGCCAGCAGCCTCGATCAACAGGGGACGGGGGAGACCCAGTACTTC
TRBJ2-5 TRBD1 TRBV7-2 NA CASSFQGAFETQYF TGTGCCAGCAGCTTCCAGGGGGCCTTCGAGACCCAGTACTTC
TRBJ2-3 TRBD2 TRBV7-2 NA CASSLASGGPGDTQYF TGTGCCAGCAGCTTGGCTAGCGGGGGCCCAGGAGATACGCAGTATTTT
TRBJ1-5 TRBD1 TRBV6-4 NA CASRREQGLSNQPQHF TGTGCCAGCAGAAGAGAACAGGGGTTGAGCAATCAGCCCCAGCATTTT
TRBJ2-3 NA TRBV5-5 NA CASSSDWGTDTQYF TGTGCCAGCAGCTCGGATTGGGGGACAGATACGCAGTATTTT
TRBJ1-1 NA TRBV7-9 NA CASSLARVNTEAFF TGTGCCAGCAGCTTAGCCAGAGTGAACACTGAAGCTTTCTTT
TRBJ1-1 NA TRBV2 once CASSALGSVTEAFF TGTGCCAGCAGTGCTCTAGGGTCGGTCACTGAAGCTTTCTTT
TRBJ2-5 TRBD1 TRBV5-8 NA CASSTGQGPQLGTQYF TGTGCCAGCAGCACGGGACAGGGCCCCCAACTAGGGACCCAGTACTTC